This TCR beta chain was documented in a study of blood T cell repertoires in COVID-19. Original data processing: Amplified reference gene primers provided the basis for estimating nucleated cell counts. Measured with immunoSEQ multiplex PCR; TCRdb has only the in-frame clones, and not every one. V, J and clone size are those of that table, while D and trimming were read from the DNA. Of tens of thousands of clones listed, 90% to 95% are singletons. This receptor was identified in a human donor in a cohort sampled during active COVID-19. The sequencing sample was made of peripheral blood.

The CDR3 DNA reads TGTGCCAGCAGCCAAGAGGCGCAGACCACGGGGGCGCAGTATTTT. As protein: CASSQEAQTTGAQYF. The chain recombines TRBV14 with TRBJ2-3, with D tentatively TRBD2 (6 bases). Deletions cut 0 bases from V and 10 bases from J, with 17 bases between. The CDR3 loop spans 15 amino acids. CDR1 and CDR2 (germline): SGHDN, FVKESK.